This entry concerns a single T cell receptor beta chain. The target of this receptor is not known. The sample holds no much larger clone one base away, and base qualities are not on file. The study was a case-control design nested within a healthcare worker cohort in London, UK, with weekly nasopharyngeal swab PCR tests and blood sampling. Healthcare workers were recruited between 23 and 31 March 2020, during the week of the UK lockdown, and were followed weekly for up to about 15 weeks. The entry originates in a study of early T cells in non-severe SARS-CoV-2 infection (dated by TCRdb to 2020 to 2022). Context from the whole study: TCR sequencing used bulk RNA from unsorted whole blood, so alpha and beta chains could not be paired. The full study reports these points: VDJdb matching was skewed toward anti-spike CD8 responses, so virus-specific expansions were likely underestimated and private and CD4 specificities were missed.

Unmatched junction bases come to 10, with V trimmed by 6 bases and J by 5 bases. Measured from the cysteine to the phenylalanine, the CDR3 is 15 residues long. Of all the DNA, just the CDR3 is kept, 45 bases in frame from base 1. CDR1 and CDR2, per the germline V gene (reference sequence), are WNHNN and SYGVQD. The library was prepared using 5' RACE. Instrument on record: NextSeq 500. The TCR library protocol attached unique molecular identifiers to individual cDNA molecules to correct for sequencing error and PCR bias. TCR alpha and beta chains were both sequenced, and the abundances of alpha and beta sequences in each sample were closely correlated with each other. On the study's bioinformatics: Decombinator V4 was used to annotate the V gene, J gene and CDR3 of the TCR sequences. TCRs were defined as expanded if a significant change between any two time points was detected under a Poisson model with p below 0.0001. TCR abundances were normalised to the total number of TCRs sequenced in each sample and reported as counts per million. TRAV1-2 paired with TRAJ12, TRAJ20 or TRAJ33 defined MAIT TCRs, while TRAV10 paired with TRAJ18 defined iNKT TCRs. A search of VDJdb, accessed on 1 November 2021, was run for TCRs annotated to CMV, EBV and SARS-CoV-2, with TCRs annotated for multiple antigens excluded. The public reads were reprocessed in TCRdb via fastp at Q25 and MiXCR, keeping in-frame beta chains. Rows matching on CDR3 protein sequence are summarized as one entry with the most common DNA and genes. These V and J calls rely on TCRdb rather than the paper's analysis. A total of roughly 83,000 distinct CDR3 sequences appear in this sample, less than 11% of them only once. The ten top clones hold 8% of the sample.

This material consisted of whole blood, taken at baseline. This chain is built from TRBV10-1 and TRBJ2-1, with TRBD1 matching 7 junction bases. The TCR was taken from an adult who was a healthcare worker with PCR-confirmed SARS-CoV-2 infection or an uninfected control (not recorded which). The DNA sequence reads TGCGCCAGCAGCGGATCGATGGGACAGAACAATGAGCAGTTCTTC. Its translation reads: CASSGSMGQNNEQFF.